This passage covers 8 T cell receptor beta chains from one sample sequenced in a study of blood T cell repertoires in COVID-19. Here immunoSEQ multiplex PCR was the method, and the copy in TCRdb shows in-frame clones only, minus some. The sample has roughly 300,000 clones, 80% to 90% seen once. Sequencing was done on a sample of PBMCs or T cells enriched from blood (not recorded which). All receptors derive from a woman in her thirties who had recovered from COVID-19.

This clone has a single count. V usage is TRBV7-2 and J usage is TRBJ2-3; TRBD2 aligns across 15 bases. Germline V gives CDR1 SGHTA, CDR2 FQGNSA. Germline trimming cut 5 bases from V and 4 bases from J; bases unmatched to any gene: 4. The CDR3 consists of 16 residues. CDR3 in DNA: TGTGCCAGCAGCAGGGGACTAGCGGGGGGATCAGATACGCAGTATTTT. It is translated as CASSRGLAGGSDTQYF.

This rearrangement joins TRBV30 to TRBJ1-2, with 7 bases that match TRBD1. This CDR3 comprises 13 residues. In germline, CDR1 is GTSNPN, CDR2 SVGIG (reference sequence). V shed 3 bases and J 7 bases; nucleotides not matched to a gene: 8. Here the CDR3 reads CAWSLQGVRGYTF. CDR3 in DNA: TGTGCCTGGAGCCTCCAGGGGGTGCGTGGCTACACCTTC.

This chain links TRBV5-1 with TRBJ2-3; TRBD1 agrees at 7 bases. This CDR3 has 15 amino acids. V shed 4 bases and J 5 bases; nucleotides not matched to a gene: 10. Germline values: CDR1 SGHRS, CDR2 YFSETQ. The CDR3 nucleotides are TGCGCCAGCAGCCTCGACGACAGGGTGGGAGATACGCAGTATTTT. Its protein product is CASSLDDRVGDTQYF.

Here the CDR3 reads CAWSLGALQETQYF. Written as DNA, the CDR3 is TGTGCCTGGAGTTTAGGGGCCCTCCAAGAGACCCAGTACTTC. The genes are TRBV30 and TRBJ2-5; possibly TRBD1 for D (5 bases). The germline V gene has CDR1 GTSNPN and CDR2 SVGIG (reference sequence). This CDR3 region has 14 residues. V lost 2 bases, J lost 1 base, and 11 bases lay in between.

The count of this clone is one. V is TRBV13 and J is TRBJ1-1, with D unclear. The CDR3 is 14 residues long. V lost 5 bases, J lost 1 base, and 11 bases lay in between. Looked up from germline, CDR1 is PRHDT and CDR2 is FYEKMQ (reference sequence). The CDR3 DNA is TGTGCCAGCAGCCCAAGCGCACCGAACACTGAAGCTTTCTTT. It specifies CASSPSAPNTEAFF.

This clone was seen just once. The CDR3 loop is CASSSGRRGTGELFF. Written as DNA, the CDR3 is TGTGCCAGCAGTTCCGGCCGCAGGGGGACCGGGGAGCTGTTTTTT. The chain joins TRBV28 to TRBJ2-2; TRBD1 matches at 7 bases. The junction had 7 bases not matched to a gene; V was cut back by 4 bases and J by 5 bases. This CDR3 spans 15 amino acids. Germline CDR1 MDHEN, CDR2 SYDVKM.

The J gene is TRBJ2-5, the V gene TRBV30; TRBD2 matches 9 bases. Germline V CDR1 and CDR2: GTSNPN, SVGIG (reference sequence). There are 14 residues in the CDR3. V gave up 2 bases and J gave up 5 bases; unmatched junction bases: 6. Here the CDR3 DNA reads TGTGCCTGGAGTCGGCGGGGGGGAGCGGAGACCCAGTACTTC. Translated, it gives CAWSRRGGAETQYF.

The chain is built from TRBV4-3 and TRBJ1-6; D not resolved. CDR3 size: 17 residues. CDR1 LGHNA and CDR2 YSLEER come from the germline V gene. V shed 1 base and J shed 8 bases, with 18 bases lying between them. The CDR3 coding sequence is TGCGCCAGCAGCCAAGCCGCTAGTTTCTTGGCGGATTCACCCCTCCACTTT. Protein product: CASSQAASFLADSPLHF.